Below, 17 T cell receptor beta chains from the same sample are listed, as sequenced in a study of OX40 agonist ivuxolimab in advanced cancers. Repertoires were generated with immunoSEQ multiplex PCR, while TCRdb's copy carries only in-frame clones and drops some. The data show tens of thousands of clones, more than 85% seen once. Material: CD4+ or CD8+ T cells sorted from blood, obtained in a trial of the OX40 agonist ivuxolimab. The receptors come from an adult with an advanced solid tumor such as melanoma, head and neck, liver or kidney cancer.

The chain combines TRBV13 with TRBJ2-5; 8 nucleotides line up with TRBD1. The CDR3 has 17 amino acids. The trim removed 3 bases at V and 7 bases at J, leaving 16 bases unmatched. CDR1 and CDR2 from the germline V gene are PRHDT and FYEKMQ (reference sequence). CDR3 in amino acids: CASSFAGGQGMGTTQYF. The CDR3 nucleotides read TGTGCCAGCAGCTTTGCCGGTGGACAGGGAATGGGGACGACCCAGTACTTC. The full variable domain, completed using reference TRBV13 and TRBJ2-5, is AAGVIQSPRHLIKEKRETATLKCYPIPRHDTVYWYQQGPGQDPQFLISFYEKMQSDKGSIPDRFSAQQFSDYHSELNMSSLELGDSALYFCASSFAGGQGMGTTQYFGPGTRLLVL.

This chain connects TRBV10-3 to TRBJ2-3; TRBD2 aligns across 10 bases. The CDR3 totals 16 residues. The germline CDR1 and CDR2 sequences are ENHRY and SYGVKD. The trim removed 6 bases at V and 1 base at J, leaving 7 bases unmatched. Here the CDR3 DNA reads TGTGCCATCAGGCCCGAACTAGCGGGGCGCACAGATACGCAGTATTTT. Encoded protein: CAIRPELAGRTDTQYF.

The table lists this clone with a few counts. This rearrangement joins TRBV10-3 to TRBJ2-7; D gene uncertain. This CDR3 is built from 15 residues. Germline CDR1 and CDR2: ENHRY and SYGVKD. V was shortened by 2 bases and J by 2 bases, with 13 bases between the two germline ends. Written as DNA, the CDR3 is TGTGCCATCAGTGAGGATCACGCGGATACCTACGAGCAGTACTTC. This encodes CAISEDHADTYEQYF.

This rearrangement joins TRBV27 to TRBJ2-7, with D perhaps matching TRBD1 or TRBD2 (6 bases each). Germline V gene lookup returns CDR1 MNHEY and CDR2 SMNVEV (reference sequence). Between the trimmed V and J ends, which lost 10 bases and 3 bases, there was a span of 16 bases. The CDR3 sequence is 13 residues long. CDR3 nucleotide sequence: TGTGCCACCAAGGGGGGCTCCGGCTACGAGCAGTACTTC. Translation gives CATKGGSGYEQYF.

CDR3 residues: CASSQSRTGYGYTF. The CDR3 DNA reads as TGTGCCAGCAGCCAAAGCCGGACAGGTTATGGCTACACCTTC. This sequence joins TRBV14 and TRBJ1-2; 7 nucleotides align to TRBD1. This CDR3 has 14 residues. The junction had 5 bases not matched to a gene; V was cut back by 2 bases and J by 5 bases. CDR1 SGHDN and CDR2 FVKESK come from the germline V gene.

This chain connects TRBV29-1 to TRBJ1-1; D gene uncertain. Trimming cost V 3 bases and J 2 bases, with 7 bases left between them. Germline values: CDR1 SQVTM, CDR2 ANQGSEA. This CDR3 contains 12 residues. For the CDR3, the DNA is TGCAGCGTTGACGGTGGTAACACTGAAGCTTTCTTT. It codes for CSVDGGNTEAFF.

This chain uses TRBV4-1 with TRBJ2-7; 12 bases are shared with TRBD2. Germline lookup yields CDR1 MGHRA and CDR2 YSYEKL. The V gene end was trimmed by 4 bases and the J gene end by 7 bases; junction bases not matched to a gene: 2. This CDR3 contains 13 residues. The CDR3 is CASSPGLAGEQYF. In nucleotides, the CDR3 is TGCGCCAGCAGCCCTGGACTAGCGGGGGAGCAGTACTTC.

The genes are TRBV9 and TRBJ1-1; 11 nucleotides line up with TRBD1. The CDR3 contains 15 residues. V was clipped by 3 bases and J by 9 bases; unmatched bases: 10. Germline CDR1 SGDLS, CDR2 YYNGEE. CDR3 residues: CASSAGQGAMSQAFF. CDR3 in DNA: TGTGCCAGCAGCGCCGGACAGGGGGCGATGTCTCAAGCTTTCTTT.

The genes are TRBV9 and TRBJ1-1, with D perhaps TRBD1 (5 bases). This CDR3 contains 14 residues. Germline values: CDR1 SGDLS, CDR2 YYNGEE. Deletions cut 4 bases from V and 3 bases from J, with 13 bases between. The CDR3 spells CASSFGGDYTEAFF. CDR3 nucleotide sequence: TGTGCCAGCAGCTTCGGGGGGGATTACACTGAAGCTTTCTTT. Full variable domain (outside the CDR3, taken from reference TRBV9 and TRBJ1-1): DSGVTQTPKHLITATGQRVTLRCSPRSGDLSVYWYQQSLDQGLQFLIQYYNGEERAKGNILERFSAQQFPDLHSELNLSSLELGDSALYFCASSFGGDYTEAFFGQGTRLTVV.

This chain links TRBV5-1 with TRBJ2-1; D possibly matches TRBD1 or TRBD2 (5 bases each). This CDR3 has 14 amino acids. From germline, CDR1 is SGHRS and CDR2 YFSETQ. The V end lost 2 bases, the J end lost 5 bases, and 11 bases lay between the germline ends. The CDR3 DNA follows: TGCGCCAGCAGCTTCTGGGACCCCCACAATGAGCAGTTCTTC. Amino acid sequence: CASSFWDPHNEQFF.

This chain links TRBV15 with TRBJ1-5, with D maybe TRBD1 (5 bases). Trimming took off 5 bases at V and 3 bases at J, with 8 bases between the two ends. The CDR3 runs to 13 residues. Germline CDR1 LNHNV, CDR2 YYDKDF (reference sequence). The CDR3 bases are TGTGCCACCAGCGCGGGACTCAATCAGCCCCAGCATTTT. Residues: CATSAGLNQPQHF.

This chain connects TRBV4-1 to TRBJ1-5, with unresolved D. CDR1 is MGHRA and CDR2 is YSYEKL in the germline V gene. The CDR3 is made up of 14 amino acids. The V end was cut by 5 bases, the J end by 6 bases, with 14 bases between. The CDR3 nucleotides are TGCGCCAGCAGCGAGACGGGTCTCGGTCAGCCCCAGCATTTT. Translating it yields CASSETGLGQPQHF.

The chain couples TRBV7-9 to TRBJ2-7, with 8 positions matching TRBD2. This CDR3 region has 12 residues. Germline V gene sequence: CDR1 SEHNR, CDR2 FQNEAQ (reference sequence). Trimming cost V 5 bases and J 5 bases; bases outside gene matches: 2. CDR3 in DNA: TGTGCCAGCAGCGCAGCGGGAGACGAGCAGTACTTC. It is translated as CASSAAGDEQYF.

The chain combines TRBV27 with TRBJ2-7, with D possibly being TRBD2 (6 bases). Deletions cut 4 bases from V and 2 bases from J, with 9 bases between. The CDR3 loop spans 13 amino acids. Germline lookup yields CDR1 MNHEY and CDR2 SMNVEV (reference sequence). CDR3 in DNA: TGTGCCAGCAGTTCGGGACTCGCCTACGAGCAGTACTTC. Translated, it gives CASSSGLAYEQYF.

This clone was recorded only once. The CDR3 nucleotides read TGTGCCAGCAGTTTTCGGACTAGCGGGGGACCGAGGACCGGGGAGCTGTTTTTT. It is translated as CASSFRTSGGPRTGELFF. The chain employs TRBV27 and TRBJ2-2; 13 nucleotides match TRBD2. This CDR3 is 18 amino acids long. Germline loops: CDR1 MNHEY, CDR2 SMNVEV (reference sequence). J lost 5 bases, V lost 3 bases, and 9 bases had no gene match.

The gene calls are TRBV29-1 and TRBJ2-1, with no clear D. The V gene lost 3 bases and the J gene lost 3 bases, with 18 bases spanning the gap. Germline V gene lookup returns CDR1 SQVTM and CDR2 ANQGSEA. The CDR3 contains 16 residues. DNA for the CDR3: TGCAGCGTTGACGTGGTAAATGCTCGAGTCTACAATGAGCAGTTCTTC. This codes for CSVDVVNARVYNEQFF.

V and J are TRBV7-2 and TRBJ2-1; 12 positions match TRBD2. CDR3 length: 15 residues. CDR1 is SGHTA, CDR2 FQGNSA, per germline. The V and J ends lost 5 bases and 15 bases, in that order; junction bases with no gene match: 14. DNA of the CDR3: TGTGCCAGCAGCACCCGGACTAGCGGGGCCCCAAGGTTGTTCTTC. Protein sequence: CASSTRTSGAPRLFF.